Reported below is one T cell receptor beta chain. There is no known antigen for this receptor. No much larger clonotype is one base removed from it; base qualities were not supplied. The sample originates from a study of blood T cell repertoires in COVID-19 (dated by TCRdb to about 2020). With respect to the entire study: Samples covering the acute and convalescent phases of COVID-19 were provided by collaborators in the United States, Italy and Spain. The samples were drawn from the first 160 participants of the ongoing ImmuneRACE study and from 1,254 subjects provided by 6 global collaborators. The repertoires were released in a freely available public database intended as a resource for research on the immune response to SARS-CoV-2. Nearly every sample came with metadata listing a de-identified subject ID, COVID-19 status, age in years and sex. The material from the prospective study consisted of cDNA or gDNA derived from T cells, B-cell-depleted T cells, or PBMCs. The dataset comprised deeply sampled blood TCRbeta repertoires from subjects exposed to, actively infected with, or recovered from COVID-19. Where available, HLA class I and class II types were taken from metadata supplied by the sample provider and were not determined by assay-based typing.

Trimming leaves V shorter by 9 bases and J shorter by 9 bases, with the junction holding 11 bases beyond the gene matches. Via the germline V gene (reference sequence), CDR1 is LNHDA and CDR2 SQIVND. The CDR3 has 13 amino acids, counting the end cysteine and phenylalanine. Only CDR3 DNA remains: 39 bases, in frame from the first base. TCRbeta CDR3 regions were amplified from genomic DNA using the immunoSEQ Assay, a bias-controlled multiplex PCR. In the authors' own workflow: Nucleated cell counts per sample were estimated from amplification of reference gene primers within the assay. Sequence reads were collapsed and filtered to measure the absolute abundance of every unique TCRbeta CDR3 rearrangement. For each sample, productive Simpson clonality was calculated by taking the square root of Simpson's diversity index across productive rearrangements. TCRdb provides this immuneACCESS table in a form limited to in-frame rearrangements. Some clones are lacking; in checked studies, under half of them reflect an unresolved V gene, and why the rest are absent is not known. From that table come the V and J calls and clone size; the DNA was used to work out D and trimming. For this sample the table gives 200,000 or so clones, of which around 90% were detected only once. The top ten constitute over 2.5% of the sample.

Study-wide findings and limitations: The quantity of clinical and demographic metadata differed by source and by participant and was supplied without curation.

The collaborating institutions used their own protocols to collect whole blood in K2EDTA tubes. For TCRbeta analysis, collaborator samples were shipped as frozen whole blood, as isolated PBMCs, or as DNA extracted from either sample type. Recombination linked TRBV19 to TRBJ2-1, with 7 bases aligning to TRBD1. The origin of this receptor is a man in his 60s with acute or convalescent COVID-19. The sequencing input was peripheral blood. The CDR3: CASDRAQRGEQFF. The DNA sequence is TGTGCCAGCGACAGGGCCCAAAGGGGTGAGCAGTTCTTC.